This T cell receptor beta chain was documented in a study of early T cells in non-severe SARS-CoV-2 infection. Study as a whole: Whole-blood bulk RNA, unsorted, was sequenced, and chains were unpaired.

This CDR3 has 15 residues. Germline V lookup: CDR1 SQVTM, CDR2 ANQGSEA. Trimming stripped 1 base from V and 4 bases from J, with 16 bases between. Study-wide points: A preference for anti-spike CD8 responses marked VDJdb matching, which missed private and CD4 specificities.

Attached unique molecular identifiers marked individual cDNA molecules. TCRdb re-called the 5' RACE reads through MiXCR, storing one row per CDR3 protein. The profile covers 60,000 to 90,000 distinct CDR3 sequences, with about a sixth appearing a single time and roughly 3% taken by the ten largest. This clonotype was observed many times. The antigen is not known. The TCR comes from an adult who was a healthcare worker with PCR-confirmed SARS-CoV-2 infection or an uninfected control (not recorded which). This chain connects TRBV29-1 to TRBJ2-5, with a possible D match to TRBD2 (6 bases). Sequencing used whole blood. CDR3 region: CSVEGVSGPGETQYF. Written as DNA, the CDR3 is TGCAGCGTTGAAGGGGTTAGCGGCCCTGGAGAGACCCAGTACTTC.